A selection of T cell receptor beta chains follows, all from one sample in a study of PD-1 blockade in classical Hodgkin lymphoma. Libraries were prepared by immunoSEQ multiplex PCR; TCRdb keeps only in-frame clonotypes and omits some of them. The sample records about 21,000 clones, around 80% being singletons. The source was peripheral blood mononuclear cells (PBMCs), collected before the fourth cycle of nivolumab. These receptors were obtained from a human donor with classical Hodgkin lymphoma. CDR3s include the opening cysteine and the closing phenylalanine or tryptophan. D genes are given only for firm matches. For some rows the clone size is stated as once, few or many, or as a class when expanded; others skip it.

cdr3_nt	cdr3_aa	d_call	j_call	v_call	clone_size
TGTGCCAGCAGTTTACTTGGAGTTTGGGACTACCCACACAATGAGCAGTTCTTC	CASSLLGVWDYPHNEQFF	TRBD2	TRBJ2-1	TRBV27	large
TGTGCCAGCAGTTACGATGCGGGGGGCACCCCCACCCAGTACTTC	CASSYDAGGTPTQYF	TRBD2	TRBJ2-5	TRBV6-6	few
TGTGCCAGTAGTTTCTCGGGGGCGCGAGGTGCTTTCTTT	CASSFSGARGAFF	NA	TRBJ1-1	TRBV19	once
TGTGCCAGCAGCCCGACTAGCGGGGGGCGGTTTGAGCAGTTCTTC	CASSPTSGGRFEQFF	TRBD2	TRBJ2-1	TRBV11-2	NA
TGTGCCAGCAGCAACACCGGGGAGCTGTTTTTT	CASSNTGELFF	NA	TRBJ2-2	TRBV6-4	NA
TGCGCCAGCAGTACAGGGGTCAATCAGCCCCAGCATTTT	CASSTGVNQPQHF	TRBD1	TRBJ1-5	TRBV10-1	NA
TGTGCCAGCAGGAGGAGGGGCTTACGGTCCACAGATACGCAGTATTTT	CASRRRGLRSTDTQYF	NA	TRBJ2-3	TRBV27	NA
TGCACCAGCAGCCCAATGGGACTAGCGGGGGACAACACCGGGGAGCTGTTTTTT	CTSSPMGLAGDNTGELFF	NA	TRBJ2-2	TRBV1	few
TGTGCCAGCAGCTTAGAGCGGGGGGGCTCAGATACGCAGTATTTT	CASSLERGGSDTQYF	TRBD2	TRBJ2-3	TRBV11-2	NA
TGTGCCAGCAGCCTCGACAGGGGGCAGTACTTC	CASSLDRGQYF	TRBD1	TRBJ2-7	TRBV28	NA
TGCGCCAGCAGACGCGGGGGAGTATCGAACACCGGGGAGCTGTTTTTT	CASRRGGVSNTGELFF	TRBD2	TRBJ2-2	TRBV5-1	NA
TGTGCCAGCAGTGAAGGGACAGGGGGCCAAGAGACCCAGTACTTC	CASSEGTGGQETQYF	TRBD1	TRBJ2-5	TRBV6-1	NA
TGTGCCAGCAGCGTTGGGGGATGGAGCAATCAGCCCCAGCATTTT	CASSVGGWSNQPQHF	NA	TRBJ1-5	TRBV9	NA
TGTGCCAGCAGCAAAGACTACCCCGGGACACCGGAAGAGACCCAGTACTTC	CASSKDYPGTPEETQYF	NA	TRBJ2-5	TRBV5-6	NA
TGTGCCAGCAGCTCCTGGACAGGGTCTGTTGAGCAGTTCTTC	CASSSWTGSVEQFF	TRBD1	TRBJ2-1	TRBV9	NA
TGCGCCAGCAGTGAGCCGGGACAGGGGTTAGGGAGCGGAAAACTGTTTTTT	CASSEPGQGLGSGKLFF	TRBD1	TRBJ1-4	TRBV10-2	large
TGTGCCAGCAGTGAGCTCAGGGGACAGAACACTGAAGCTTTCTTT	CASSELRGQNTEAFF	NA	TRBJ1-1	TRBV6-1	NA
TGTGCCAGCAGTTACGGGAGAGGGACTGAAGCTTTCTTT	CASSYGRGTEAFF	NA	TRBJ1-1	TRBV6-5	NA
TGTGCCAGCAGCTTAGCCCCAGACAGGGGCCGCGGCTACACCTTC	CASSLAPDRGRGYTF	TRBD1	TRBJ1-2	TRBV11-2	NA
TGTGCCAGCAGCGTGACTAGTTCCTACGAGCAGTACTTC	CASSVTSSYEQYF	NA	TRBJ2-7	TRBV7-2	few
TGCGCCAGCAGCCTCCATACCACATCGGGAGGGCAGTACTTC	CASSLHTTSGGQYF	TRBD2	TRBJ2-7	TRBV4-3	NA
TGTGCCTGGAGTTCCGGGGGACGAGTGGCCAAAAACATTCAGTACTTC	CAWSSGGRVAKNIQYF	NA	TRBJ2-4	TRBV30	NA
TGCGCCAGCAGCCATAAGAGCGGGGGCCGAGAAAAAAGGGCTTTCTTT	CASSHKSGGREKRAFF	NA	TRBJ1-1	TRBV4-1	NA
TGTGCCAGCAATACCCGGAACGTACAAGAGACCCAGTACTTC	CASNTRNVQETQYF	NA	TRBJ2-5	TRBV28	NA
TGTGCCAGCAGCAACCTGACAGGGTCGGAGAGCAATCAGCCCCAGCATTTT	CASSNLTGSESNQPQHF	NA	TRBJ1-5	TRBV21-1	few
TGTGCCAGCAGGAGACAGGGTGCTAATGAAAAACTGTTTTTT	CASRRQGANEKLFF	TRBD1	TRBJ1-4	TRBV6-6	NA
TGTGCCAGCAGTTTCGGCAATCCCCAAGGGGAGACCCAGTACTTC	CASSFGNPQGETQYF	NA	TRBJ2-5	TRBV27	NA
TGCAGCGTTGCCCGGGGGGGGCAGGTCGGCACTGAAGCTTTCTTT	CSVARGGQVGTEAFF	NA	TRBJ1-1	TRBV29-1	NA
TGTGCCAGCAGCTCGGGCGGGGGGGCCTTTGAGCAGTTCTTC	CASSSGGGAFEQFF	TRBD2	TRBJ2-1	TRBV11-3	NA
TGTGCCAGCAGTTTGTGGGGGCTCAATGAGCAGTTCTTC	CASSLWGLNEQFF	NA	TRBJ2-1	TRBV27	NA
TGCGCCAGCAGCCAAGATCTAACACTATACCTCTACGAGCAGTACTTC	CASSQDLTLYLYEQYF	NA	TRBJ2-7	TRBV4-3	NA
TGTGCCACCAGCAGCGGAATAGGAGCCAAGGGAAACATTCAGTACTTC	CATSSGIGAKGNIQYF	NA	TRBJ2-4	TRBV15	NA
TGTGCCAGCGAACCTCTACAGGGACCGCGTTACAATGAGCAGTTCTTC	CASEPLQGPRYNEQFF	NA	TRBJ2-1	TRBV7-9	few
TGTGCCAGCCGGTTGGGAGCAGGCAATCAGCCCCAGCATTTT	CASRLGAGNQPQHF	NA	TRBJ1-5	TRBV2	few
TGTGCTAGTGGCCCTAGGGACAGACCTAGGGATAATTCACCCCTCCACTTT	CASGPRDRPRDNSPLHF	TRBD1	TRBJ1-6	TRBV12-5	NA
TGTGCCAGCAGTGAAGGACAGGGGGTAGCGCCATGGTTAGGCAATCAGCCCCAGCATTTT	CASSEGQGVAPWLGNQPQHF	TRBD1	TRBJ1-5	TRBV2	NA
TGCGCCAGCAGCCAGGCGACTAGCGGGACGGAGAACACCGGGGAGCTGTTTTTT	CASSQATSGTENTGELFF	TRBD2	TRBJ2-2	TRBV4-1	few
TGTGCCACTGCCCTCAATAGCAATCAGCCCCAGCATTTT	CATALNSNQPQHF	NA	TRBJ1-5	TRBV19	once
TGTGCTAGTGCCGTGAACACTGAAGCTTTCTTT	CASAVNTEAFF	NA	TRBJ1-1	TRBV12-5	NA
TGTGCCAGCAGCCTCAGAAACGACCAAGAGACCCAGTACTTC	CASSLRNDQETQYF	NA	TRBJ2-5	TRBV7-2	NA
TGCGCCAGCCAACAGTTTTTCTCAGGGGGGCCGTCAGATACGCAGTATTTT	CASQQFFSGGPSDTQYF	NA	TRBJ2-3	TRBV10-2	once
TGTGCCAGCAGCTTGGGATCCGGCCCGGGCACAGATACGCAGTATTTT	CASSLGSGPGTDTQYF	NA	TRBJ2-3	TRBV5-6	NA
TGTGCCAGCAGCTTAGTTATAGACACAGATACGCAGTATTTT	CASSLVIDTDTQYF	NA	TRBJ2-3	TRBV7-9	NA
TGTGCCAGCAGTTTCTTCGGGACTAGCGAGGAGACCCAGTACTTC	CASSFFGTSEETQYF	TRBD2	TRBJ2-5	TRBV27	NA
TGTGCCTGGGCCGTCGGCAGTAGGCTACACACAGATACGCAGTATTTT	CAWAVGSRLHTDTQYF	NA	TRBJ2-3	TRBV30	NA
TGTGCCAGTAGTCGCCGACAGGGGGTGGACACTGAAGCTTTCTTT	CASSRRQGVDTEAFF	TRBD1	TRBJ1-1	TRBV19	NA
TGTGCCAGCAGATTAGACAGCGCCTATAATTCACCCCTCCACTTT	CASRLDSAYNSPLHF	NA	TRBJ1-6	TRBV6-6	few
TGTGCCAGCAGCAATACAAGGGAGCAGTACTTC	CASSNTREQYF	NA	TRBJ2-7	TRBV2	once
TGTGCCAGCAGTCTCGACAGGGTCCAGCCCCAGCATTTT	CASSLDRVQPQHF	TRBD1	TRBJ1-5	TRBV7-2	NA
TGTGCCAGTAGTATCTCGGCAGGGAGGGCTAATTCACCCCTCCACTTT	CASSISAGRANSPLHF	NA	TRBJ1-6	TRBV19	NA
TGTGCCATTTGGGGAGTCGAAGCTAACTATGGCTACACCTTC	CAIWGVEANYGYTF	NA	TRBJ1-2	TRBV10-3	few
TGTGCCAGCAGTGGCCCCATAGACGAGACCCAGTACTTC	CASSGPIDETQYF	NA	TRBJ2-5	TRBV6-1	NA
TGTGCCAGTAGGTTACAGGGGGCCCAGCATTTT	CASRLQGAQHF	TRBD1	TRBJ1-5	TRBV19	NA
TGTGCCAGTAGTATTGCGGGACTAGATGGCATTCAGTACTTC	CASSIAGLDGIQYF	TRBD2	TRBJ2-4	TRBV19	NA
TGTGCCAGCAGCGTAGGTGGTACAGTAGGAAACACCATATATTTT	CASSVGGTVGNTIYF	NA	TRBJ1-3	TRBV9	NA
TGTGCCAGCAGCTTAGCCCCCAACGCCAACTATGGCTACACCTTC	CASSLAPNANYGYTF	NA	TRBJ1-2	TRBV7-2	NA
TGTGCCAGCAGACCCGGGTCCGGGGAGCTGTTTTTT	CASRPGSGELFF	NA	TRBJ2-2	TRBV7-9	NA
TGTGCCAGCAGTGGCGCGACAGGGGGCCGTTCGTACTTC	CASSGATGGRSYF	TRBD1	TRBJ2-7	TRBV25-1	NA
TGCAGCGCAGACGGGGAAGAGACCCAGTACTTC	CSADGEETQYF	NA	TRBJ2-5	TRBV20-1	NA
TGTGCCAGCAGCTCTCACCTGACAGGGGGAGATACGCAGTATTTT	CASSSHLTGGDTQYF	TRBD1	TRBJ2-3	TRBV7-8	NA